The 7 T cell receptor beta chains listed next were all sequenced from one sample in a study of vaccination and CD4 T cells after COVID-19. Researchers used the Oncomine TCR Beta short-read assay to sequence DNA from cultured CD4+ T cells. TCRdb re-derived calls from the PCR reads in MiXCR, one entry per CDR3 protein. This table has fewer than 16,000 distinct CDR3 sequences, roughly 50% appearing once. Treatment denoted: roughly ten-day PBMC culture with coronavirus spike peptide pools or control peptides (ViraFEST assay). Antigens of these TCRs are unknown. The sequenced sample was CD4+ T cells from blood, cultured in vitro. The receptor set was obtained from a human donor who had recovered from COVID-19.

V gene TRBV6-4 combines with J gene TRBJ2-3; 7 bases line up with TRBD2. V shed 4 bases, J shed 0 bases, and the junction held 4 bases outside the gene matches. Germline V gene data show CDR1 as MRHNA and CDR2 as SNTAGT. The CDR3 is made up of 15 amino acids. The CDR3 DNA reads TGTGCCAGCAGTGCAGGACTAGGGAGCACAGATACGCAGTATTTT. Its protein product is CASSAGLGSTDTQYF.

This clonotype has a handful of counts. The J gene is TRBJ1-2, the V gene TRBV28, with D uncertain. This CDR3 is built from 14 residues. In germline, CDR1 is MDHEN, CDR2 SYDVKM. V shed 9 bases and J shed 4 bases, with 18 bases lying between them. The CDR3 nucleotides are TGTGCCAGTAGAGTAAGTCAGACACGCTATGGCTACACCTTC. Its translation: CASRVSQTRYGYTF.

The V call is TRBV14, the J call TRBJ2-2; 12 nucleotides match TRBD2. Trimming removed 4 bases from V and 6 bases from J; junction bases left unmatched: 9. The CDR3 spans 17 residues. In germline, CDR1 is SGHDN, CDR2 FVKESK. This chain's CDR3 is CASSRDLSSGRAGELFF. The DNA of the CDR3 is TGTGCCAGCAGCCGAGACCTGTCTAGCGGGAGGGCCGGGGAGCTGTTTTTT.

This clonotype is labeled medium-sized (0.01 to 0.1%). In DNA, the CDR3 is TGTGCCAGCAGCTTGTTGACCGGCCTCACGGCCGGGGAGCTGTTTTTT. Translating gives CASSLLTGLTAGELFF. The genes are TRBV7-9 and TRBJ2-2; D call uncertain. Trimming left V 3 bases short and J 6 bases short, with 17 bases between. The CDR3 is 16 amino acids. Germline lookup yields CDR1 SEHNR and CDR2 FQNEAQ (reference sequence).

The chain links TRBV18 to TRBJ2-4, with TRBD1 matching 8 bases. There are 17 residues in the CDR3. Trimming cost V 0 bases and J 0 bases; bases outside gene matches: 4. Germline CDR1 reads KGHSH; CDR2 reads LQKENI. CDR3 DNA: TGTGCCAGCTCACCACCCCCAGGGGGCGTAGCCAAAAACATTCAGTACTTC. Translating it yields CASSPPPGGVAKNIQYF.

The rearrangement links TRBV23-1 to TRBJ2-4; unclear D gene. TRBV23-1 falls under the ORF class, with uncertain function. The CDR3 loop spans 17 amino acids. V was pared by 1 base and J by 0 bases, with 13 bases between. For the CDR3, the DNA is TGCGCCAGCAGTCAATGGGCCAGAAGATTAGCCAAAAACATTCAGTACTTC. This sequence encodes CASSQWARRLAKNIQYF.

V gene TRBV2 combines with J gene TRBJ1-1; D perhaps matches TRBD1 (5 bases). Germline V lookup: CDR1 SNHLY, CDR2 FYNNEI. CDR3 length: 12 residues. The ends were cut back, 6 bases at V and 5 bases at J, with 10 bases in the middle. Here the CDR3 DNA reads TGTGCCAGCAGGACCGGGGGGACTGAAGCTTTCTTT. Protein product: CASRTGGTEAFF.